This T cell receptor (beta chain) originates from a study of immune characterization of retroperitoneal liposarcoma (dated by TCRdb to between 2018 and 2020). The CDR3 holds 14 amino acids from the cysteine to the phenylalanine. Only the CDR3 DNA stays, 42 bases, in frame from base 1. V is trimmed back by 7 bases and J by 3 bases, and the junction contains 6 bases that no gene match accounts for. CDR1 and CDR2, per the germline V gene, are LGHNT and FRNRAP. Libraries were made using PCR. Sequencing relied on a NextSeq 500. TCRdb handled the public reads itself, with Q25 trimming in fastp and clone calling in MiXCR, and kept productive beta chains. Rows merge per CDR3 protein into single entries with the most common DNA and genes. This sample comprises 8,500 to 13,000 distinct CDR3 sequences, about a quarter of them detected only once. Around 8.3% of the sample comes from the top ten. This clonotype appeared a few times. Its antigen remains unidentified. Base quality data are lacking; no much larger clone is found one base away.

The sequenced material came from tumor tissue. The chain uses TRBV12-5 and TRBJ1-1; 9 bases in between match TRBD1. The source is a male donor with retroperitoneal liposarcoma. The nucleotides are TGTGCTAGTGCCATACAGGGGGCCGACACTGAAGCTTTCTTT. The translation is CASAIQGADTEAFF.